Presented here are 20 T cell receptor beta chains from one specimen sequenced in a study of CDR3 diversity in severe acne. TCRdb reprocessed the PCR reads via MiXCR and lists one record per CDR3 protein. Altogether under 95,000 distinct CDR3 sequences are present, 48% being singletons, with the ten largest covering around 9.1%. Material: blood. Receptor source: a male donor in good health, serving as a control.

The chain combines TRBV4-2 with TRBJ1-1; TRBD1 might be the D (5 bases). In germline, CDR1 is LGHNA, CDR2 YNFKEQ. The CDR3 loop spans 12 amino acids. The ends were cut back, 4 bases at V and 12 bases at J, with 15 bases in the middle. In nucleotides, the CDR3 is TGTGCCAGCAGCCTGGGCGGGACCCCGCCTTTCTTT. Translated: CASSLGGTPPFF.

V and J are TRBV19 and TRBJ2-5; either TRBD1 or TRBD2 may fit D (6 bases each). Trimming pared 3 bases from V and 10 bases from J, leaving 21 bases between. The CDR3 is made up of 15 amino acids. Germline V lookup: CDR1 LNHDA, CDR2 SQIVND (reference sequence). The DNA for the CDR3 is TGTGCCAGTAGTATGGCCTGGGGGGCTTACTACGACCAGTACTTC. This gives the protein CASSMAWGAYYDQYF.

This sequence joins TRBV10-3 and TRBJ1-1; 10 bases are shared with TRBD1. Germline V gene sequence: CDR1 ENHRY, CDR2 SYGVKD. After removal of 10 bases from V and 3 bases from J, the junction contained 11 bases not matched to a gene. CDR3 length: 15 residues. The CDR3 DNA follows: TGTGCCACCTCAGGCAGACAGGGGGCGGACACTGAAGCTTTCTTT. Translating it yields CATSGRQGADTEAFF.

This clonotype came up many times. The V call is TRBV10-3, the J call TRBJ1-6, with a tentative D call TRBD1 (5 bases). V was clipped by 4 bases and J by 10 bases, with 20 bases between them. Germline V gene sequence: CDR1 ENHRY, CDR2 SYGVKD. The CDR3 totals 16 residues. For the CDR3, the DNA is TGTGCCATCAGTGCGAGTCAGGGTGCGCAAGGATCACCCCTCCACTTT. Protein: CAISASQGAQGSPLHF.

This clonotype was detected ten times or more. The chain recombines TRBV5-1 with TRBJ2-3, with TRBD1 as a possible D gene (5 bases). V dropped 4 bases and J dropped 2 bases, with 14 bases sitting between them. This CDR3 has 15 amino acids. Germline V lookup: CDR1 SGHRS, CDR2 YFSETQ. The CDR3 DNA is TGCGCCAGCAGCCCTAAGGGGCCCGACACAGATACGCAGTATTTT. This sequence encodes CASSPKGPDTDTQYF.

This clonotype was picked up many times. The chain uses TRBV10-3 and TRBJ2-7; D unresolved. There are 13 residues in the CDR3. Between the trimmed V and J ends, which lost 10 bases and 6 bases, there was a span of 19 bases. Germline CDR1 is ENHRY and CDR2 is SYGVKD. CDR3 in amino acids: CATRWGTGSEQYF. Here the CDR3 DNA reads TGTGCCACCCGATGGGGAACCGGCTCCGAGCAGTACTTC.

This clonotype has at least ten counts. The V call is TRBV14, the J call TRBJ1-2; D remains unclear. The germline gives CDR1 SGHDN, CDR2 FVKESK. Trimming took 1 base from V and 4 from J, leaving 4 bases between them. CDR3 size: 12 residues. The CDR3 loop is CASSQATYGYTF. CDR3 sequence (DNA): TGTGCCAGCAGCCAAGCAACCTATGGCTACACCTTC.

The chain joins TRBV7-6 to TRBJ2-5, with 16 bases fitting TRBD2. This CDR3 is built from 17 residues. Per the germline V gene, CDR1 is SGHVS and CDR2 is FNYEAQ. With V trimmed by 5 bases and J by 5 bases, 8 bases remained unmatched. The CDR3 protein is CASSPGGLAGGRETQYF. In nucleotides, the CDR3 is TGTGCCAGCAGCCCGGGGGGACTAGCGGGAGGGAGGGAGACCCAGTACTTC.

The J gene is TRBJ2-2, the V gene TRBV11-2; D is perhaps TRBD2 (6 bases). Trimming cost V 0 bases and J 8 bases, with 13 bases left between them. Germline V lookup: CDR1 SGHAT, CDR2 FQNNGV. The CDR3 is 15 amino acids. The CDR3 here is CASSLDRGGAGELFF. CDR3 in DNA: TGTGCCAGCAGCTTAGATCGGGGAGGCGCTGGGGAGCTGTTTTTT.

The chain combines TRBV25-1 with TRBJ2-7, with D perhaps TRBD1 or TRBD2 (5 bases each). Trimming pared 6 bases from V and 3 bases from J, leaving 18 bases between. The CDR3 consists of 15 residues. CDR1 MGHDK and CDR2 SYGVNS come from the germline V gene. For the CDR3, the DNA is TGTGCCAGCAGCGTAGGCCCCGGGACGAACTACGAGCAGTACTTC. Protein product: CASSVGPGTNYEQYF.

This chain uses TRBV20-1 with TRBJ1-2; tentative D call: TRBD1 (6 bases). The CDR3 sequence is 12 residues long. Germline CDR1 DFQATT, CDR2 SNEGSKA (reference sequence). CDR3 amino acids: CRPGTPNYGYTF. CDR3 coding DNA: TGCAGGCCTGGGACACCGAACTATGGCTACACCTTC.

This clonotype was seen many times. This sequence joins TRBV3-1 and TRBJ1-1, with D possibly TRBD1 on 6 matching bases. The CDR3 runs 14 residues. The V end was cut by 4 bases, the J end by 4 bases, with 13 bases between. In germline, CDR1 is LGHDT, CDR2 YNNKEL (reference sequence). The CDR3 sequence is CASSLHRAATEAFF. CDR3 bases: TGTGCCAGCAGCCTTCACAGGGCGGCCACTGAAGCTTTCTTT.

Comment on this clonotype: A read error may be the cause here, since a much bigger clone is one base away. CDR3 residues: CASSLVGKGYTF. The DNA for the CDR3 is TGTGCCAGCAGCTTAGTCGGGAAGGGCTACACCTTC. J is TRBJ1-2 and V is TRBV7-6; no firm D call. CDR1 SGHVS and CDR2 FNYEAQ come from the germline V gene. The CDR3 totals 12 residues. Trimming pared 1 base from V and 8 bases from J, leaving 8 bases between.

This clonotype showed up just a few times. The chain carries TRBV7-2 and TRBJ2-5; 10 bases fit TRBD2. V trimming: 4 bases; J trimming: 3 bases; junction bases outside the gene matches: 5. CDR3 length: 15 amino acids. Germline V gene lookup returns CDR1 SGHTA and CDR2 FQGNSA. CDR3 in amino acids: CASSSSSGREETQYF. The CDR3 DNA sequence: TGTGCCAGCAGCTCTTCTAGCGGGAGAGAAGAGACCCAGTACTTC.

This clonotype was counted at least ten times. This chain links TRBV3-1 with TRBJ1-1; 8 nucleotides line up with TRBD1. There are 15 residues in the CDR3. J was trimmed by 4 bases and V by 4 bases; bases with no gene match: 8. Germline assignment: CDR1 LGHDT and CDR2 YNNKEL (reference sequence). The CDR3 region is CASSPSDREGTEAFF. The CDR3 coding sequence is TGTGCCAGCAGCCCCTCGGACAGGGAGGGCACTGAAGCTTTCTTT.

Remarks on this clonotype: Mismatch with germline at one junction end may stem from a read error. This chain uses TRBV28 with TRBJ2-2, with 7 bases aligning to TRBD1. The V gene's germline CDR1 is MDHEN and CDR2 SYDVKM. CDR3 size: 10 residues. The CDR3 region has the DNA TGTGCCAGCAGTCTACCGGGACAGCTTTTT. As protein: CASSLPGQLF.

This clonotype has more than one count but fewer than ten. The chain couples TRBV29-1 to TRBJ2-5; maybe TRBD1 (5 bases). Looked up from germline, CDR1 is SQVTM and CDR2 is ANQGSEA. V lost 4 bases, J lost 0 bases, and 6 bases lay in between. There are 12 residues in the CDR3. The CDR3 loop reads CSVGQNQETQYF. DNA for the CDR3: TGCAGCGTTGGACAGAACCAAGAGACCCAGTACTTC. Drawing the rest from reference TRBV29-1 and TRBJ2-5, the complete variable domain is SAVISQKPSRDICQRGTSLTIQCQVDSQVTMMFWYRQQPGQSLTLIATANQGSEATYESGFVIDKFPISRPNLTFSTLTVSNMSPEDSSIYLCSVGQNQETQYFGPGTRLLVL.

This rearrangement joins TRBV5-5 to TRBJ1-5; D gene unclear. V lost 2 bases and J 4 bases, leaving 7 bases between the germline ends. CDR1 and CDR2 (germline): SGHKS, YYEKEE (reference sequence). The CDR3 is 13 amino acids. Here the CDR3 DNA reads TGTGCCAGCAGCTTTGACCCGAATCAGCCCCAGCATTTT. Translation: CASSFDPNQPQHF.

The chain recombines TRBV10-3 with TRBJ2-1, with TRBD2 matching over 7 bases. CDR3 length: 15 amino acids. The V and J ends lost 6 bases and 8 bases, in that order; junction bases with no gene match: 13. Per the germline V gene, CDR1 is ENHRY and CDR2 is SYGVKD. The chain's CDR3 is CAIRSSGGSGHEQFF. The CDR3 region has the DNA TGTGCCATCAGGTCTTCGGGGGGAAGCGGCCATGAGCAGTTCTTC.

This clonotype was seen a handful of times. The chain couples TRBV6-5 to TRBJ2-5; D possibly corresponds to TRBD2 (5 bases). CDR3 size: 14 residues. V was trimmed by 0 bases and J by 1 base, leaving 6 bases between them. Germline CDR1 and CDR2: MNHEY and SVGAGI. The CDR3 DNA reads TGTGCCAGCAGTTACTCGGAGGCCCAAGAGACCCAGTACTTC. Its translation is CASSYSEAQETQYF.